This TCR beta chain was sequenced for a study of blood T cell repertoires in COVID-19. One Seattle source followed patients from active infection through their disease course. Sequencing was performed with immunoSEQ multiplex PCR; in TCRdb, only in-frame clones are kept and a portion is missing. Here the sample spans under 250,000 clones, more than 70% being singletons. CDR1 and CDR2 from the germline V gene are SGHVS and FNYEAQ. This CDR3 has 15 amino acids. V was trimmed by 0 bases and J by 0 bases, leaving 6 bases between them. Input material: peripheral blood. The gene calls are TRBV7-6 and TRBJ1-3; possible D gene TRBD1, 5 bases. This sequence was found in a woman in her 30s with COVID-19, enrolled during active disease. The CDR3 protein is CASSLAGGSGNTIYF. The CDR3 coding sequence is TGTGCCAGCAGCTTAGCGGGGGGCTCTGGAAACACCATATATTTT. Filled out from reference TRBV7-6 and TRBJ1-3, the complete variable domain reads GAGVSQSPRYKVTKRGQDVALRCDPISGHVSLYWYRQALGQGPEFLTYFNYEAQQDKSGLPNDRFSAERPEGSISTLTIQRTEQRDSAMYRCASSLAGGSGNTIYFGEGSWLTVV.